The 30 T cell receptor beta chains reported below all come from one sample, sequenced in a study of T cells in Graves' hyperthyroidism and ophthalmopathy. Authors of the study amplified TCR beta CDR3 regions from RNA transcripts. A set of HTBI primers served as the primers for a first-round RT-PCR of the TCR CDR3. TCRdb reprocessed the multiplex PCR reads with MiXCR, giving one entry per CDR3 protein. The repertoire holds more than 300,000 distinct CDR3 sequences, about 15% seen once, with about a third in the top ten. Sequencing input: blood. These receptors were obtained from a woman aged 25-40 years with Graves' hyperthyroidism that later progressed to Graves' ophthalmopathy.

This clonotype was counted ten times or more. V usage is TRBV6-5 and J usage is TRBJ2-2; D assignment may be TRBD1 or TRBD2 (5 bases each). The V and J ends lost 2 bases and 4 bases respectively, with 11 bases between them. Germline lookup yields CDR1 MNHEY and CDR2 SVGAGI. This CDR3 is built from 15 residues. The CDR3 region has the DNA TGTGCCAGCAGTTACGGGATAGGGACCACCGGGGAGCTGTTTTTT. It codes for CASSYGIGTTGELFF.

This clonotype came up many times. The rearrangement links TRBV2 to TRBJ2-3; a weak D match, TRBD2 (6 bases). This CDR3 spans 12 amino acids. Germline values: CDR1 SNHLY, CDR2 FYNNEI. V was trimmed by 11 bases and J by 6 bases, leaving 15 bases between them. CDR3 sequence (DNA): TGTGCCGTTTCGTCAGGGAGGGATACGCAGTATTTT. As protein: CAVSSGRDTQYF. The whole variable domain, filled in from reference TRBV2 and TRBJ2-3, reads EPEVTQTPSHQVTQMGQEVILRCVPISNHLYFYWYRQILGQKVEFLVSFYNNEISEKSEIFDDQFSVERPDGSNFTLKIRSTKLEDSAMYFCAVSSGRDTQYFGPGTRLTVL.

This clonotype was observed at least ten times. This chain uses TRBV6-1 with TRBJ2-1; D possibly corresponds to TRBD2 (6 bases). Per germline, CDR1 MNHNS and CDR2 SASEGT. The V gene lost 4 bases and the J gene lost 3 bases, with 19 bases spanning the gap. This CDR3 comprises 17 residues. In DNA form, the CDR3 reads TGTGCCAGCAGTGTCGACGAACTAGCAGCTTACTACAATGAGCAGTTCTTC. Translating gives CASSVDELAAYYNEQFF.

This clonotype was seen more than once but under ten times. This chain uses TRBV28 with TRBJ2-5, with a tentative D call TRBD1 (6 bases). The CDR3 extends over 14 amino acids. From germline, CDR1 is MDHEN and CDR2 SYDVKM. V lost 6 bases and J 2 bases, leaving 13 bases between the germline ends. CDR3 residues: CASSPHREQETQYF. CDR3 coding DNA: TGTGCCAGCAGCCCCCACAGGGAGCAAGAGACCCAGTACTTC.

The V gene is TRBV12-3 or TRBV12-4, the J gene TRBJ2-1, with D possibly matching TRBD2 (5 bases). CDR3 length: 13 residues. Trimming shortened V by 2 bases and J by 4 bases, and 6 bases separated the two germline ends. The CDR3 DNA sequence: TGTGCCAGCAGTTTACAGCGGTACAATGAGCAGTTCTTC. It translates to CASSLQRYNEQFF.

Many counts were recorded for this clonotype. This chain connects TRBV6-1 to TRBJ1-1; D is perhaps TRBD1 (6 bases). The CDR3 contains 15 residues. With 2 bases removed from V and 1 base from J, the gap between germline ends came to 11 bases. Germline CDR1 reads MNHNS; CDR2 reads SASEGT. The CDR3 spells CASSEPGHTNTEAFF. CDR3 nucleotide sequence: TGTGCCAGCAGTGAACCGGGACATACGAACACTGAAGCTTTCTTT.

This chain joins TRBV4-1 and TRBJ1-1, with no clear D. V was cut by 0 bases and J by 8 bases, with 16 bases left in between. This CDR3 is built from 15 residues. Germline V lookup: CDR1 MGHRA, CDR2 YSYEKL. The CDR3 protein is CASSQDFLGSPEAFF. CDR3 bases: TGCGCCAGCAGCCAAGATTTTCTTGGGAGCCCGGAAGCTTTCTTT.

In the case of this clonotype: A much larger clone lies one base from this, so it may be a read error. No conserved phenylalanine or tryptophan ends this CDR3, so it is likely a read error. CDR3 sequence (DNA): TGTGCCAGCAGTTTAGTGGGGACCGCGCGGGCCTACAATGAGCAGTTCCTC. Its translation: CASSLVGTARAYNEQFL. V is TRBV27 and J is TRBJ2-1; D tentatively fits TRBD1 or TRBD2 (5 bases each). CDR1 and CDR2 from the germline V gene are MNHEY and SMNVEV (reference sequence). The CDR3 is made up of 17 amino acids. The ends were cut back, 2 bases at V and 2 bases at J, with 16 bases in the middle.

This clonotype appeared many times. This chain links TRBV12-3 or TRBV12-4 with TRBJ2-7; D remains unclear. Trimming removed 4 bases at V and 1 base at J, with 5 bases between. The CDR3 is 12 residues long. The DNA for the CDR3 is TGTGCCAGCAGTTCATTATCCTACGAGCAGTACTTC. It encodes CASSSLSYEQYF.

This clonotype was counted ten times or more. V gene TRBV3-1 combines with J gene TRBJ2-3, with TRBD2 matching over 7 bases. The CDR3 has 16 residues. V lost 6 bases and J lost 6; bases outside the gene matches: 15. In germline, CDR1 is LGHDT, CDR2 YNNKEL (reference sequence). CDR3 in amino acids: CASRNTRRGSLDTQYF. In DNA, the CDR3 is TGTGCCAGCAGGAACACTAGGCGGGGGTCTCTGGATACGCAGTATTTT.

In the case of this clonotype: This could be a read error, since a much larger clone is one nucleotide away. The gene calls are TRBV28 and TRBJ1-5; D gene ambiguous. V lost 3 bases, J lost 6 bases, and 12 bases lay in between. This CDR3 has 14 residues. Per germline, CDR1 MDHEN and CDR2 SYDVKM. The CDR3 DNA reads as TGTGCCAGCAGTTTTCCGCGGTCTGGTCAGCCCCAGCATTTT. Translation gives CASSFPRSGQPQHF. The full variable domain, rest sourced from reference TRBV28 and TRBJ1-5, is DVKVTQSSRYLVKRTGEKVFLECVQDMDHENMFWYRQDPGLGLRLIYFSYDVKMKEKGDIPEGYSVSREKKERFSLILESASTNQTSMYLCASSFPRSGQPQHFGDGTRLSIL.

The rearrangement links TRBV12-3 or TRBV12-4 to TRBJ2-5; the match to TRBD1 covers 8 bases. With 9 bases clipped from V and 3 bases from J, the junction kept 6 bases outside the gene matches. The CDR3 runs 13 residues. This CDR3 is CARGRQGKETQYF. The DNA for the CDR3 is TGTGCCAGGGGGCGACAGGGGAAAGAGACCCAGTACTTC.

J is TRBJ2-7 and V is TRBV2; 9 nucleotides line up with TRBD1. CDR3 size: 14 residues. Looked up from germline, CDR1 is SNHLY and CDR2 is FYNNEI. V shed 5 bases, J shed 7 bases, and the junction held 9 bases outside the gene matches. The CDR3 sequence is CASSRTGVGGEQYF. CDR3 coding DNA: TGTGCCAGCAGTCGGACAGGGGTGGGCGGAGAGCAGTACTTC.

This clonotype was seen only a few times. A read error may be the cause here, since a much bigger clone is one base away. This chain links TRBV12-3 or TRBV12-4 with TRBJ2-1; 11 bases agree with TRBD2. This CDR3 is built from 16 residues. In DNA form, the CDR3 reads TGTGCCAGCAGTTTATTAGCGGGAGGGTCCTACAGTGAGCAGTTCTTC. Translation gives CASSLLAGGSYSEQFF.

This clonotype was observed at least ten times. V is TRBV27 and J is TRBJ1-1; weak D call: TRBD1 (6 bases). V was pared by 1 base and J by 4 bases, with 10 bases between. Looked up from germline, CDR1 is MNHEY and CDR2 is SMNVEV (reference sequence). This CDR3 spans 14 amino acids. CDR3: CASSLLSGATEAFF. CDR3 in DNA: TGTGCCAGCAGTTTATTATCAGGGGCCACTGAAGCTTTCTTT.

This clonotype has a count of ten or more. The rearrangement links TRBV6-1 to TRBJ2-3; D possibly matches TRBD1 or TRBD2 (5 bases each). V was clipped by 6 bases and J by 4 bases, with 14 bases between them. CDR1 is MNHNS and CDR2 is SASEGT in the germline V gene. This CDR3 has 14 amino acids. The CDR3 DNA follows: TGTGCCAGCAGAAGACACCTGGGGGCAGATACGCAGTATTTT. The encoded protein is CASRRHLGADTQYF.

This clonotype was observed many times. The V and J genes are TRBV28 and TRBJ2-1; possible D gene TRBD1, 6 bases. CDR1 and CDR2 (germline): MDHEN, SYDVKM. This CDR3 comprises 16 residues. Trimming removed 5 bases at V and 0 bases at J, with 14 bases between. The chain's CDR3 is CASSPYRASSYNEQFF. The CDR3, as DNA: TGTGCCAGCAGTCCATACAGGGCGAGCTCCTACAATGAGCAGTTCTTC. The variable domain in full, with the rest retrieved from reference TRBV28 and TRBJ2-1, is DVKVTQSSRYLVKRTGEKVFLECVQDMDHENMFWYRQDPGLGLRLIYFSYDVKMKEKGDIPEGYSVSREKKERFSLILESASTNQTSMYLCASSPYRASSYNEQFFGPGTRLTVL.

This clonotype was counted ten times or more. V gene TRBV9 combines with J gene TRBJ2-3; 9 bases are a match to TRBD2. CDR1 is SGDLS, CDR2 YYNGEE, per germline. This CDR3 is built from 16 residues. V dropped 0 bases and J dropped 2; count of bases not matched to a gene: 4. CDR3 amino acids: CASSVAAGGVTDTQYF. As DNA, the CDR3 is TGTGCCAGCAGCGTAGCGGCGGGGGGGGTCACAGATACGCAGTATTTT.

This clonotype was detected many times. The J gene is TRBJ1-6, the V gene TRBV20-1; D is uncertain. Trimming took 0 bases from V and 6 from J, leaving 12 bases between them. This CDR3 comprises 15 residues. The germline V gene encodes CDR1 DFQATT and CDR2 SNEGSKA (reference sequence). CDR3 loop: CSARDRPVSNSPLHF. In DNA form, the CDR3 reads TGCAGTGCTAGAGACCGCCCAGTATCTAATTCACCCCTCCACTTT.

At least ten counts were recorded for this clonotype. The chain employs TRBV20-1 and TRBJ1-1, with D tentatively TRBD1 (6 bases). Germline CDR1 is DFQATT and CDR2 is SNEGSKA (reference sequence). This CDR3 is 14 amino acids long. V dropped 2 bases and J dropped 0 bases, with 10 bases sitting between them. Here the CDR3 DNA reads TGCAGTGCTAGAAGGGGACAAGTGAACACTGAAGCTTTCTTT. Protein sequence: CSARRGQVNTEAFF.

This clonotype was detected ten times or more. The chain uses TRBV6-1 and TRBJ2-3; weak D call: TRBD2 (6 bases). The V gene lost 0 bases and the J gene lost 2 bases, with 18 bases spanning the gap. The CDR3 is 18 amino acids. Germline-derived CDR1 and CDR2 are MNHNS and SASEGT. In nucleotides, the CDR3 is TGTGCCAGCAGTGAAGCCCCTGCTATTCTAGCGCCCACAGATACGCAGTATTTT. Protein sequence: CASSEAPAILAPTDTQYF.

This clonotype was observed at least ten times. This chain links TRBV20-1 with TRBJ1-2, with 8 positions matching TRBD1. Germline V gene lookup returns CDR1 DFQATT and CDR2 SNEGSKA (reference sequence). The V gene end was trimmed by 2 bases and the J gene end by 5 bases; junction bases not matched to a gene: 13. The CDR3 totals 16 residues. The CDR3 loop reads CSARPLTGAAFYGYTF. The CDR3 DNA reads TGCAGTGCTAGACCGTTGACAGGGGCGGCTTTTTATGGCTACACCTTC.

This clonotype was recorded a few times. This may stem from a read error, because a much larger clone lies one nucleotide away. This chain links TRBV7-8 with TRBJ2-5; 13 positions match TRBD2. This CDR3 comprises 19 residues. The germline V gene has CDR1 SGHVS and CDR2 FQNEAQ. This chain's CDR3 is CVSSLSKTSGGRVWETQYF. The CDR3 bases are TGTGTCAGCAGCTTATCGAAGACTAGCGGGGGGCGGGTCTGGGAGACCCAGTACTTC.

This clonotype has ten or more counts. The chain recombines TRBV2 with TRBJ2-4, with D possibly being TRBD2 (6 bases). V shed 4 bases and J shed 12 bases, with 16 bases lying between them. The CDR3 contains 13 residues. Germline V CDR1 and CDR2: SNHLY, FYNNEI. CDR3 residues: CASSVWPGVAQYF. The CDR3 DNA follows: TGTGCCAGCAGTGTCTGGCCGGGGGTTGCTCAGTACTTC. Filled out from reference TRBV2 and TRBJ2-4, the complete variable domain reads EPEVTQTPSHQVTQMGQEVILRCVPISNHLYFYWYRQILGQKVEFLVSFYNNEISEKSEIFDDQFSVERPDGSNFTLKIRSTKLEDSAMYFCASSVWPGVAQYFGAGTRLSVL.

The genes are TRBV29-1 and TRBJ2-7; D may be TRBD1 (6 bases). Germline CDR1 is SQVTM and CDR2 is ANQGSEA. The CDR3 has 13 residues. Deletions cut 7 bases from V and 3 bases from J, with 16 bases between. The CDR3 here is CSAGQTESYEQYF. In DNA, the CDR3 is TGCAGCGCCGGACAGACGGAGAGCTACGAGCAGTACTTC.

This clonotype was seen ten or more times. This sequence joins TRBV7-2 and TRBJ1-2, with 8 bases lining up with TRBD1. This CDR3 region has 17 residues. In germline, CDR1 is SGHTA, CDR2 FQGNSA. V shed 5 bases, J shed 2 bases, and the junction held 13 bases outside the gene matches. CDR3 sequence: CASSLRGQARSNYGYTF. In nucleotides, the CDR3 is TGTGCCAGCAGCCTCCGGGGACAGGCTCGTTCAAACTATGGCTACACCTTC.

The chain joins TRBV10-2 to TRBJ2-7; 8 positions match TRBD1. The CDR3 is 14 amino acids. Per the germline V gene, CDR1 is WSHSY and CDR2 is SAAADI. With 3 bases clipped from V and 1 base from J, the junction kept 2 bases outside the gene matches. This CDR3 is CASSDGQGSYEQYF. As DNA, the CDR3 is TGCGCCAGCAGTGATGGACAGGGTTCCTACGAGCAGTACTTC.

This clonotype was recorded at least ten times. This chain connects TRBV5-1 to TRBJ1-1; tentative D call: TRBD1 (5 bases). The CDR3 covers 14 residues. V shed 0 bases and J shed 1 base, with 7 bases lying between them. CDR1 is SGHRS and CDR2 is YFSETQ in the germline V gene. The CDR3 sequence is CASSLGTSNTEAFF. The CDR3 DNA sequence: TGCGCCAGCAGCTTGGGGACATCGAACACTGAAGCTTTCTTT.

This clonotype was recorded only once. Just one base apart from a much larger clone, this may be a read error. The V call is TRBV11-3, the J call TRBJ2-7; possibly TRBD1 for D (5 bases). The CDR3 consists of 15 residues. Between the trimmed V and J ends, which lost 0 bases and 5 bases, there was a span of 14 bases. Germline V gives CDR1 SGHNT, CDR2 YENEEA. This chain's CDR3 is CASSLDQGLSHEQYF. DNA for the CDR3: TGTGCCAGCAGCTTAGATCAGGGATTGTCCCACGAGCAGTACTTC.

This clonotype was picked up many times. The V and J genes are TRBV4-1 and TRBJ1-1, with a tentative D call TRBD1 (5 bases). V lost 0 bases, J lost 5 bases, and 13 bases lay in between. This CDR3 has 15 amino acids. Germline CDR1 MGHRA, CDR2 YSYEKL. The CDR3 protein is CASSQEARDGTEAFF. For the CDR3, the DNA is TGCGCCAGCAGCCAAGAGGCCAGGGACGGGACTGAAGCTTTCTTT.